Listed here is a single T cell receptor (beta chain). Its antigen remains unknown. Other DNA sequences within the sample encode an identical CDR3. Profiling relied on immunoSEQ multiplex PCR, and the TCRdb table lists in-frame clones only, not all of them. The sample gives just over 2,000,000 clones, 85% to 95% of which show up once; 0.1% to 0.15% is in the top ten. This entry belongs to a study of shared clonotypes between healthy human individuals. The study's findings and limits: Sampling included only blood; tissue repertoires likely differ.

The sequencing input was naive CD4+ T cells sorted from blood. Subset reported: CD45RA+ positively selected. This receptor was identified in a man between 18 and 35 years old in good health.

CDR3: CASSPLAGGYNEQFF. CDR3 coding DNA: TGTGCCAGCTCACCGCTAGCGGGGGGTTACAATGAGCAGTTCTTC. The chain employs TRBV18 and TRBJ2-1; TRBD2 matches 11 bases. The length of the CDR3 is 15 residues. Germline CDR1 and CDR2: KGHSH and LQKENI. Trimming took 3 bases from V and 4 from J; bases not matched to a gene: 2.